This T cell receptor beta chain was captured by sequencing in a study of T cell responses to AZD1222 COVID-19 vaccine (dated by TCRdb to the early 2020s). About the study as a whole: TCR sequencing was performed for 230 to 250 trial participants, of whom about 200 were given two doses of AZD1222 and some 26 were given two doses of MenACWY control vaccine. Trial participants were enrolled by age into 18-55, 56-69 and 70-plus year subgroups, with around 150, 28 and 57 TCR-sequenced participants respectively. Findings and caveats that apply to the study as a whole: Conclusions about previously exposed vaccinees are limited, since just five or six AZD1222 recipients were seropositive for SARS-CoV-2 at baseline. Most participants were white British and females outnumbered males, and the authors suggested that clonal diversity may have been underestimated. CD4 TCRs associated with the vaccine covered the entire spike protein, and the dominant responses were in regions 160-218 and 743-854. Because no day 14 peak-response samples were available, the repertoires could be characterized only after the peak T cell response. Nearly half of unique spike-specific TCRs reportedly recognized epitopes outside regions mutated in the B.1.351 and B.1.1.7 variants. Spike-specific TCR breadth and depth rose significantly after two AZD1222 doses compared with day 0 and with MenACWY recipients. In the small 56-69-year group, the increase in depth fell short of significance, most likely because of low power.

On this clone itself: Its antigen is unknown. No quality values exist for individual bases; no much larger clone is one base distant.

Interpreted using the paper, the time point label stands for: about 28 days (+/-7) after the second vaccine dose. In light of the paper, this sample's treatment or condition label describes: meningococcal conjugate vaccine given as trial control. Vaccinee samples came from UK trials COV001 and COV002, including a single-blind randomized controlled phase 2/3 trial of AZD1222 (ChAdOx1 nCoV-19) in healthy adults. For TCRbeta chain sequencing, PBMC samples were collected from trial participants at day 0 and at day 28 after the second dose. The CDR3 regions of human TCRbeta chains were analyzed by immunosequencing. In the paper's pipeline: Repertoire TCRs were checked for matches against a reference library of SARS-CoV-2-specific TCRs that had been generated using the MIRA antigen-specificity platform. Breadth meant the fraction of unique TCRs that were SARS-CoV-2-associated, whereas depth meant the fraction of total T cells that were SARS-CoV-2-associated. Using the MIRA data, each spike-specific TCR was assigned both to the spike region to which the TCR was reactive and to a CD4 or CD8 class. Log10-transformed breadth and depth values were compared by one-way ANOVA with Sidak's multiple comparisons tests. The table was pulled from immuneACCESS by TCRdb, which kept in-frame rearrangements only. Such tables lose some clones; where checked, under half of the loss comes from unresolved V genes, and the rest has no known cause. That table gives V, J and clone size, and the DNA gave D and trimming. Present in this sample are about 70,000 clones, about 88% of which were seen just once. Of the sample, 4.8% falls within the top ten clones.

V lost 0 bases and J lost 8 bases; the stretch between them is 8 bases long. The CDR3 has 12 amino acids, counting the end cysteine and phenylalanine. The kept DNA is CDR3 alone, 36 bases in frame from the first base. For CDR1 and CDR2, the germline V gene (reference sequence) lists GTSNPN and SVGIG. The sample consisted of peripheral blood, taken 28 days after the second dose of the MenACWY control vaccine. The clonotype was recovered from an adult who received the MenACWY meningococcal vaccine as a control. Here the chain combines TRBV30 and TRBJ1-3, with no reliable assignment of the D segment. Here is the DNA: TGTGCCTGGAGTGTAATCGGGCACACCATATATTTT. Translation gives CAWSVIGHTIYF.